This T cell receptor beta chain was documented in a study of blood T cell repertoires in COVID-19. At the level of the study: The United States, Italy and Spain provided the acute and convalescent COVID-19 samples. The analysed material was cDNA or gDNA that came from T cells, B-cell-depleted T cells, or PBMCs.

Germline V gene sequence: CDR1 GTSNPN, CDR2 SVGIG (reference sequence). The CDR3 extends over 18 amino acids. Germline trimming cut 1 base from V and 4 bases from J; bases unmatched to any gene: 16. In the authors' methods: Amplified reference gene primers provided the basis for estimating nucleated cell counts. The data were produced by immunoSEQ multiplex PCR, yet TCRdb's version contains in-frame clones alone and is incomplete. That table is the source of V, J and clone size, and D and trimming were worked out from the DNA. The repertoire holds approximately 200,000 clones, around 84% seen once, with 4.5% to 6% in the top ten.

The sequence came from a woman aged 55-69 years who had recovered from COVID-19. The chain couples TRBV30 to TRBJ2-5; 9 nucleotides match TRBD2. The sample was peripheral blood. Here the CDR3 DNA reads TGTGCCTGGAGTGAAGTACCCTCGGCGGGGGGGCTCCGAGAGACCCAGTACTTC. Residues: CAWSEVPSAGGLRETQYF.